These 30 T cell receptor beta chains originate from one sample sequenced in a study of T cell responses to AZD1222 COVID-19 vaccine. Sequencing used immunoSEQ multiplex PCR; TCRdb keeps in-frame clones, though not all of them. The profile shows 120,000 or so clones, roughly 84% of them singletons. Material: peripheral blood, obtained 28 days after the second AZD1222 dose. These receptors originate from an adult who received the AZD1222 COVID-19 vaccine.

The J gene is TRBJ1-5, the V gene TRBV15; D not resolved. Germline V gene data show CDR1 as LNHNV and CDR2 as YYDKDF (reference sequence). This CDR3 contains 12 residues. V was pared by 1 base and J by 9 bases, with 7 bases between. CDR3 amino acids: CATSRAAGPQHF. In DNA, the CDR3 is TGTGCCACCAGCAGAGCAGCTGGGCCCCAGCATTTT. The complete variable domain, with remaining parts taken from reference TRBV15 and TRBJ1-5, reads DAMVIQNPRYQVTQFGKPVTLSCSQTLNHNVMYWYQQKSSQAPKLLFHYYDKDFNNEADTPDNFQSRRPNTSFCFLDIRSPGLGDTAMYLCATSRAAGPQHFGDGTRLSIL.

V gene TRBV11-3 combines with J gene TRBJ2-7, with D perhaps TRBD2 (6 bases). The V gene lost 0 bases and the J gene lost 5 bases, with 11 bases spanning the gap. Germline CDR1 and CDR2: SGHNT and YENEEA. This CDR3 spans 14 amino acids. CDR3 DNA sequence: TGTGCCAGCAGCTTAGATAGGGACTGCCACGAGCAGTACTTC. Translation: CASSLDRDCHEQYF.

As DNA, the CDR3 is TGTGCCAGCTCACCTTCCGGCGACTCTAACTATGGCTACACCTTC. This encodes CASSPSGDSNYGYTF. The chain joins TRBV18 to TRBJ1-2; D gene ambiguous. V was trimmed by 3 bases and J by 0 bases, leaving 11 bases between them. The CDR3 has 15 amino acids. Looked up from germline, CDR1 is KGHSH and CDR2 is LQKENI.

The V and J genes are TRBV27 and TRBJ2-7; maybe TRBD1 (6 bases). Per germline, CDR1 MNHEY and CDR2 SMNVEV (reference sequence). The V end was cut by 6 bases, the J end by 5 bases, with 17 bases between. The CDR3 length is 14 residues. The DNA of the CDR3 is TGTGCCAGCAGCCTAAACAGGGAAGTCCACGAGCAGTACTTC. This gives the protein CASSLNREVHEQYF.

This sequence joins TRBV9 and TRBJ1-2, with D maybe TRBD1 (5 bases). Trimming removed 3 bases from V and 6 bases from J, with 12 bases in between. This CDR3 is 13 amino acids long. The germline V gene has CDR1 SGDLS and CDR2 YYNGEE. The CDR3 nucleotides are TGTGCCAGCAGCGCCCAGGGCCAGGATGGCTACACCTTC. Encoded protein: CASSAQGQDGYTF.

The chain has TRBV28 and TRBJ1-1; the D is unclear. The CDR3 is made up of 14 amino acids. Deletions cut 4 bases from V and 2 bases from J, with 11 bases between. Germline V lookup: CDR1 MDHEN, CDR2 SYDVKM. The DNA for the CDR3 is TGTGCCAGCAGTTATAGACCGGAAAACACTGAAGCTTTCTTT. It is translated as CASSYRPENTEAFF. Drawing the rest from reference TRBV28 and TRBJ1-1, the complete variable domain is DVKVTQSSRYLVKRTGEKVFLECVQDMDHENMFWYRQDPGLGLRLIYFSYDVKMKEKGDIPEGYSVSREKKERFSLILESASTNQTSMYLCASSYRPENTEAFFGQGTRLTVV.

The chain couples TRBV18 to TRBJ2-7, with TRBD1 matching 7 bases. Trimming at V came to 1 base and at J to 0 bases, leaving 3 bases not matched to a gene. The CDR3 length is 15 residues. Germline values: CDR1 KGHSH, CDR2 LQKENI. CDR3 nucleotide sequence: TGTGCCAGCTCACCACGCCAGGGGGTCTCCTACGAGCAGTACTTC. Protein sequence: CASSPRQGVSYEQYF.

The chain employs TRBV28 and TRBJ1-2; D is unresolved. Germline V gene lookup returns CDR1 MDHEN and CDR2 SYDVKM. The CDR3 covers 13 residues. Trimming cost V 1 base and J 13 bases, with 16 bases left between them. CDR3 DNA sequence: TGTGCCAGCAGTTTATTGGACGCCCGCGGCGTCACCTTC. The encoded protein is CASSLLDARGVTF.

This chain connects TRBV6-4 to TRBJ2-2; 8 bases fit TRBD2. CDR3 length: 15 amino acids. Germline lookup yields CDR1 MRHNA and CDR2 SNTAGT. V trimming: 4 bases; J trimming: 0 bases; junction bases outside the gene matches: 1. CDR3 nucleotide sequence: TGTGCCAGCAGTGTTAGCGGGGCGAACACCGGGGAGCTGTTTTTT. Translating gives CASSVSGANTGELFF.

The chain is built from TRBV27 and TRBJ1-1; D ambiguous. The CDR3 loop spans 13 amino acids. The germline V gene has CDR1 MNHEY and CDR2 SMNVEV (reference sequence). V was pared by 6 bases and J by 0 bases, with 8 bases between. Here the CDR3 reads CASRRQVNTEAFF. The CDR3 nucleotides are TGTGCCAGCAGGCGTCAGGTGAACACTGAAGCTTTCTTT.

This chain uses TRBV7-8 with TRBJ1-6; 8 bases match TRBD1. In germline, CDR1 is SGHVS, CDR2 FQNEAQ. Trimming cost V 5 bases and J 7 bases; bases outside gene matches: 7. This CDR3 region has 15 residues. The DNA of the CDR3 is TGTGCCAGCAGCCAGGGGACAGGAAAGAATTCACCCCTCCACTTT. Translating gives CASSQGTGKNSPLHF.

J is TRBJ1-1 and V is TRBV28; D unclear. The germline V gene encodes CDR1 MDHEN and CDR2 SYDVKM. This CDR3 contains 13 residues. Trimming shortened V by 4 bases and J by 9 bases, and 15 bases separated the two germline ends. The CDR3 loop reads CASSSAGDRKAFF. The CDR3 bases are TGTGCCAGCAGTTCCGCCGGGGATAGGAAAGCTTTCTTT.

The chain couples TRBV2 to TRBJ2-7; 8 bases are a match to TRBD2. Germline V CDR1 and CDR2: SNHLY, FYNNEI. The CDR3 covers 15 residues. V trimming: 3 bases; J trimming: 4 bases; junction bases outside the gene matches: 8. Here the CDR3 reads CASSETQAGGYEQYF. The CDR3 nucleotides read TGTGCCAGCAGTGAGACACAGGCGGGGGGATACGAGCAGTACTTC.

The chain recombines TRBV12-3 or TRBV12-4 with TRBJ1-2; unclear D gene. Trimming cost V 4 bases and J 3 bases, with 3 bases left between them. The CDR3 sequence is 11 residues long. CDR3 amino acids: CASSSYYGYTF. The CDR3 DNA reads TGTGCCAGCAGTTCCTACTATGGCTACACCTTC.

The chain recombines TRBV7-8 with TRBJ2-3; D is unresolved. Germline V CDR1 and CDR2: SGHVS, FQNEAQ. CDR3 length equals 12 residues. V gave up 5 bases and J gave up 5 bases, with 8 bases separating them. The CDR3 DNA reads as TGTGCCAGCAGCCCGATCGGAGATACGCAGTATTTT. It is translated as CASSPIGDTQYF.

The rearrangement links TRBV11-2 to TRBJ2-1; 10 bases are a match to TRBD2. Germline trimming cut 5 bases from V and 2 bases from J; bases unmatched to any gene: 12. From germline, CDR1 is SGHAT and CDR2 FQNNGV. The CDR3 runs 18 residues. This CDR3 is CASSLAGAYLAPYNEQFF. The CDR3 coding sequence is TGTGCCAGCAGCCTAGCGGGGGCCTACCTAGCCCCCTACAATGAGCAGTTCTTC.

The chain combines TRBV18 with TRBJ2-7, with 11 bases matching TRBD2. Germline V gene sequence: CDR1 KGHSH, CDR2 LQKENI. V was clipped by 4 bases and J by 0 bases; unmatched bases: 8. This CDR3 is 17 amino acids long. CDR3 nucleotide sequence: TGTGCCAGCTCACGACTAGCGGGGAATGATGCCTCCTACGAGCAGTACTTC. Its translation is CASSRLAGNDASYEQYF.

The CDR3 reads CASSVSAGSVFDYGYTF. In DNA form, the CDR3 reads TGTGCCAGCAGTGTCTCGGCGGGGTCGGTCTTTGACTATGGCTACACCTTC. The chain joins TRBV2 to TRBJ1-2; D is unclear. The germline CDR1 and CDR2 sequences are SNHLY and FYNNEI. CDR3 size: 17 residues. V lost 4 bases, J lost 3 bases, and 21 bases lay in between.

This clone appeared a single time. Here the CDR3 DNA reads TGTGCCAGCAGCTTAGTCGGGACAGGGAGAGGCTACACCTTC. The encoded protein is CASSLVGTGRGYTF. The chain recombines TRBV11-2 with TRBJ1-2; TRBD1 aligns across 9 bases. V lost 1 base to trimming and J lost 8 bases; unmatched junction nucleotides: 5. This CDR3 has 14 amino acids. CDR1 is SGHAT and CDR2 is FQNNGV in the germline V gene.

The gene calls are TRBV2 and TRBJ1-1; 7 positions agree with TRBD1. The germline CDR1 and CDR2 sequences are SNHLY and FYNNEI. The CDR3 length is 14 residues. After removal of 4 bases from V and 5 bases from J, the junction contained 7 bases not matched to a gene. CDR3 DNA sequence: TGTGCCAGCAGTGCTCAGGGGGTTGGGACTGAAGCTTTCTTT. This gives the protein CASSAQGVGTEAFF.

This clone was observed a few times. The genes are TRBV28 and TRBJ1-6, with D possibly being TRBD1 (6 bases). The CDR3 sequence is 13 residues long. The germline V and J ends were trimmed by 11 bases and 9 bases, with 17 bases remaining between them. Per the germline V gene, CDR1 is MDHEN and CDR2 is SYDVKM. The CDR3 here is CAARRQEPSPLHF. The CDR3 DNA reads TGTGCCGCGAGGCGACAGGAACCTTCACCCCTCCACTTT.

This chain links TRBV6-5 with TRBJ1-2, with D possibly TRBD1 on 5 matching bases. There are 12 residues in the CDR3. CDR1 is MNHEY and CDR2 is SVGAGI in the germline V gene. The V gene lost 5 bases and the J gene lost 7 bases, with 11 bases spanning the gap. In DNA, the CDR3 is TGTGCCAGCAGTACGGACACGGGTGGCTACACCTTC. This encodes CASSTDTGGYTF.

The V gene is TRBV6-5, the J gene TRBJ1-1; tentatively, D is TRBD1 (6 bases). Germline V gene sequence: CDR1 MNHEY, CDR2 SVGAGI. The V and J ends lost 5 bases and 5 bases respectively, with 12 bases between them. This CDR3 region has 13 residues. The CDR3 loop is CASSPFQGTEAFF. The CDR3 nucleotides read TGTGCCAGCAGTCCTTTCCAGGGGACTGAAGCTTTCTTT.

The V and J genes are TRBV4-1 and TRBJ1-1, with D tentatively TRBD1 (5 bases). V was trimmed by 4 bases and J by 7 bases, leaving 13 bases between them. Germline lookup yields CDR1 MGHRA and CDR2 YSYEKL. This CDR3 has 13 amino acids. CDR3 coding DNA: TGCGCCAGCAGCCCGTCGTTCGGGGGTGAAGCTTTCTTT. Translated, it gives CASSPSFGGEAFF.

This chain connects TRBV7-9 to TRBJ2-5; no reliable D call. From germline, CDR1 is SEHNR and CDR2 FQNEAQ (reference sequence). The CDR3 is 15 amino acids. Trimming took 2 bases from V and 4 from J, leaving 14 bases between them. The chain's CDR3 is CASSLWARVVETQYF. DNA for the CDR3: TGTGCCAGCAGCTTATGGGCGCGCGTTGTAGAGACCCAGTACTTC.

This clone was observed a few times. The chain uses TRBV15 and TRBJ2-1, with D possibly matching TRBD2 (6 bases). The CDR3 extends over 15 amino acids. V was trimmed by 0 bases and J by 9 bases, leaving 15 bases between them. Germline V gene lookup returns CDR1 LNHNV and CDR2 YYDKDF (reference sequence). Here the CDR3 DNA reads TGTGCCACCAGCAGAGACAAGCGGGTTACTGCTGAGCAGTTCTTC. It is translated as CATSRDKRVTAEQFF. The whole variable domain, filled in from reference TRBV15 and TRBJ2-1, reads DAMVIQNPRYQVTQFGKPVTLSCSQTLNHNVMYWYQQKSSQAPKLLFHYYDKDFNNEADTPDNFQSRRPNTSFCFLDIRSPGLGDTAMYLCATSRDKRVTAEQFFGPGTRLTVL.

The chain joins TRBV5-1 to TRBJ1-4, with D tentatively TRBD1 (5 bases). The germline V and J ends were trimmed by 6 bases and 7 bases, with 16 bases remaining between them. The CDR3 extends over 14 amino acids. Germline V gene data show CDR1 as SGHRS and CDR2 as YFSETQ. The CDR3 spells CASNSGYQGEKLFF. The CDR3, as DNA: TGCGCCAGCAACTCGGGTTACCAGGGTGAAAAACTGTTTTTT.

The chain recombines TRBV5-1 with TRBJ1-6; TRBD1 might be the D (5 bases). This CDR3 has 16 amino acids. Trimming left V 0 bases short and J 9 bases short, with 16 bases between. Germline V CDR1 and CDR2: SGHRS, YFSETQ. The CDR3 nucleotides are TGCGCCAGCAGCTTGGAGCCAGGGAGATCGGGTTCACCCCTCCACTTT. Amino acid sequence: CASSLEPGRSGSPLHF.

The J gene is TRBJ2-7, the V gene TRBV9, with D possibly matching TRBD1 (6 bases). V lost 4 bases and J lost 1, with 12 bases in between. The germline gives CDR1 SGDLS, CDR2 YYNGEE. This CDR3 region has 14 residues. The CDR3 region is CASSLRGGSYEQYF. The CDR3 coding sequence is TGTGCCAGCAGCCTCAGGGGCGGATCCTACGAGCAGTACTTC.

The CDR3 coding sequence is TGCGCCAGCAGTGACCGAGACAGGGGAATCCAGTACTTC. Translation: CASSDRDRGIQYF. The chain couples TRBV10-2 to TRBJ2-5; 8 bases are shared with TRBD1. CDR1 and CDR2 from the germline V gene are WSHSY and SAAADI. The ends lost 3 bases at V and 10 bases at J; junction bases unmatched: 7. This CDR3 has 13 residues.